This T cell receptor (beta chain) derives from a study of T cell changes during pregnancy in multiple sclerosis. The CDR3 is made up of 16 amino acids. V lost 6 bases, J lost 4 bases, and 11 bases stayed unmatched. Germline-derived CDR1 and CDR2 are LNHDA and SQIVND (reference sequence). Only in-frame clones appear in the TCRdb table, and some are missing; sequencing was by immunoSEQ multiplex PCR. Of some 14,000 clones detected, just over 90% appear once; the ten largest clones hold around 2.8%. The TCR was taken from a female donor in good health, enrolled as a control in a pregnancy study. The gene calls are TRBV19 and TRBJ2-1; 8 nucleotides align to TRBD2. This sample comprised peripheral blood, obtained in the second trimester of pregnancy. CDR3 loop: CASRGGSGGLYNEQFF. In nucleotides, the CDR3 is TGTGCCAGTAGGGGGGGATCGGGAGGGCTTTACAATGAGCAGTTCTTC.